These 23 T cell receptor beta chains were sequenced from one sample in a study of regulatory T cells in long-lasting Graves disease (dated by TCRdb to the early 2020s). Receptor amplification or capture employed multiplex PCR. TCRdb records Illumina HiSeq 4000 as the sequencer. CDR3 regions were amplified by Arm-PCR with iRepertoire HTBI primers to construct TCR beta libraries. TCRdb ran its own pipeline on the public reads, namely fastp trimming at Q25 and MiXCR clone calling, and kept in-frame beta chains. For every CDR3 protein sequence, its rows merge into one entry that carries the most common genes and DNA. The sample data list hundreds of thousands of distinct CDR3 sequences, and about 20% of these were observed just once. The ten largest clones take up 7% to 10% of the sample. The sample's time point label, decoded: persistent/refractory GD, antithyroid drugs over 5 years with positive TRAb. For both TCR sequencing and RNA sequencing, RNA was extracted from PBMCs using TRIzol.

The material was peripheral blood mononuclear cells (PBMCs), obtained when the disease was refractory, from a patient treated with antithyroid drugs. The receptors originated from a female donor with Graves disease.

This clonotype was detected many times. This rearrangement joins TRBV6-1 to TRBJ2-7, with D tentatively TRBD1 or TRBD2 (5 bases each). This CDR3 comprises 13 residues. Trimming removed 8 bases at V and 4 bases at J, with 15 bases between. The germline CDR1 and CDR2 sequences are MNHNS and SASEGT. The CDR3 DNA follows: TGTGCCAGCCTTACAAATGGGGGTTACGAGCAGTACTTC. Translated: CASLTNGGYEQYF.

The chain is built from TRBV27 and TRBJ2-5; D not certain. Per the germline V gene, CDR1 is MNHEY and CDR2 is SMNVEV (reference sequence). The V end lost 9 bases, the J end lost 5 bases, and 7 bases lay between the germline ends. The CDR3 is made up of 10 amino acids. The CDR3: CASGWETQYF. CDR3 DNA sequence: TGTGCCAGTGGGTGGGAGACCCAGTACTTC.

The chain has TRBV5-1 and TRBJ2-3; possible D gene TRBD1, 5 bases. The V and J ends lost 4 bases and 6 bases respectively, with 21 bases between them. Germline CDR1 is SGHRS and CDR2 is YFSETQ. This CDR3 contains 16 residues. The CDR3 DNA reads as TGCGCCAGCAGCATAGCAGGGAACCGTGCTTTGGATACGCAGTATTTT. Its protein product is CASSIAGNRALDTQYF.

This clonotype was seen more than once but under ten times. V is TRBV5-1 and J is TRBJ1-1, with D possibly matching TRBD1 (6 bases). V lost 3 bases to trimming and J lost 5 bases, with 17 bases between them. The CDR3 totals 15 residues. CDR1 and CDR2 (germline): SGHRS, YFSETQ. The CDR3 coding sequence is TGCGCCAGCAGCTGGGACGGGGGCGAGAGTACTGAAGCTTTCTTT. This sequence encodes CASSWDGGESTEAFF.

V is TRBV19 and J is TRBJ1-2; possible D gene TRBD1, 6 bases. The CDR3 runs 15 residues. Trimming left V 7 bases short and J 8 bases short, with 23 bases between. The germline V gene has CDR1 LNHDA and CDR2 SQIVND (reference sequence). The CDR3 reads CASTRVTPPRGGYTF. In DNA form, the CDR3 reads TGTGCCAGTACACGGGTGACCCCTCCAAGGGGGGGCTACACCTTC.

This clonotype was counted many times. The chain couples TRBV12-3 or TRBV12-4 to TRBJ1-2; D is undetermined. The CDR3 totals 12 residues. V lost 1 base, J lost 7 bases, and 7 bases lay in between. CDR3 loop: CASSLGVGGYTF. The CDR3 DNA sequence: TGTGCCAGCAGTTTAGGAGTTGGTGGCTACACCTTC.

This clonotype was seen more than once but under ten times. CDR3 nucleotide sequence: TGTGCCAGCAGCTACCCCCTTCGGACTTCTTTCTACGAGCAGTACTTC. Protein: CASSYPLRTSFYEQYF. The rearrangement joins TRBV11-3 to TRBJ2-7; tentatively, D is TRBD2 (5 bases). Per germline, CDR1 SGHNT and CDR2 YENEEA. Trimming pared 4 bases from V and 3 bases from J, leaving 19 bases between. The CDR3 spans 16 residues.

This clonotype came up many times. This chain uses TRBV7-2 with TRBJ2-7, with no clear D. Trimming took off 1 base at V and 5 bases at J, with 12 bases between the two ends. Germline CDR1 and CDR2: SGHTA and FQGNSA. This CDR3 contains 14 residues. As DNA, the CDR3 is TGTGCCAGCAGCTTAGGCCCCGGGTTCGACGAGCAGTACTTC. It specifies CASSLGPGFDEQYF.

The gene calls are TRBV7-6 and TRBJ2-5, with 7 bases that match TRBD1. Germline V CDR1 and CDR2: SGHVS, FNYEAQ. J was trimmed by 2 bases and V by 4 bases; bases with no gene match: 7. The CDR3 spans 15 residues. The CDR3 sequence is CASSSGQVMQETQYF. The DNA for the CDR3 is TGTGCCAGCAGCTCCGGACAGGTTATGCAAGAGACCCAGTACTTC.

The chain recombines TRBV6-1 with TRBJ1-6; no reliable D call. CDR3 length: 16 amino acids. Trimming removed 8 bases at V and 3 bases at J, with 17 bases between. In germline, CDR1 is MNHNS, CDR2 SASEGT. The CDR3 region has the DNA TGTGCCAGCGGACGACGAGGGTTCCACTATAATTCACCCCTCCACTTT. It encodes CASGRRGFHYNSPLHF.

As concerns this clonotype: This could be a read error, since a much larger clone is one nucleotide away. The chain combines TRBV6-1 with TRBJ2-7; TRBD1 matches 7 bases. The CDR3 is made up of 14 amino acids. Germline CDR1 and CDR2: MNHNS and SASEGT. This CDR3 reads CASSRQGFTYERYF. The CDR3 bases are TGTGCCAGCAGTCGACAGGGTTTCACCTACGAGCGGTACTTC.

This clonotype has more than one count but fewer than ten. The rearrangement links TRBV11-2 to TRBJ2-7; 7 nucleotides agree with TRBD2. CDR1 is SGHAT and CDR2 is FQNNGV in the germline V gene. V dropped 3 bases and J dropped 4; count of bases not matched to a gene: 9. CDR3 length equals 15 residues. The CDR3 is CASSFSAGEMYEQYF. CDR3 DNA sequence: TGTGCCAGCAGCTTTAGCGCGGGAGAGATGTACGAGCAGTACTTC. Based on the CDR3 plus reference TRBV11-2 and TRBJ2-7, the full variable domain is EAGVAQSPRYKIIEKRQSVAFWCNPISGHATLYWYQQILGQGPKLLIQFQNNGVVDDSQLPKDRFSAERLKGVDSTLKIQPAKLEDSAVYLCASSFSAGEMYEQYFGPGTRLTVT.

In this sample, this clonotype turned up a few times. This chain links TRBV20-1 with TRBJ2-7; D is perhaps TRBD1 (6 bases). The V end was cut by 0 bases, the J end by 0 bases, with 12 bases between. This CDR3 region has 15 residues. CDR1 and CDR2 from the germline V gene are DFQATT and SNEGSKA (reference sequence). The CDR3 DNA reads TGCAGTGCTAGAGATCGGGCCAGGGGCTCCTACGAGCAGTACTTC. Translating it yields CSARDRARGSYEQYF.

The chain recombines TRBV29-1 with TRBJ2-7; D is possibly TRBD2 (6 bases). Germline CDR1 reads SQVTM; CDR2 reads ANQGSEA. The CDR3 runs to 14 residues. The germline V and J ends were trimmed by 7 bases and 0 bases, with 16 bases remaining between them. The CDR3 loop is CSAQLAPSSYEQYF. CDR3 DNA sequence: TGCAGCGCCCAACTAGCCCCTAGCTCCTACGAGCAGTACTTC.

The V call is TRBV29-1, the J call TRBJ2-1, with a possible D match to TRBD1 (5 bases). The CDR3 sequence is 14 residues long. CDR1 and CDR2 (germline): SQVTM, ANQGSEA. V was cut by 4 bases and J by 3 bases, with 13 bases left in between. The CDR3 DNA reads TGCAGCGTTGCAGCGCAGGGTTTCTACAATGAGCAGTTCTTC. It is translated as CSVAAQGFYNEQFF.

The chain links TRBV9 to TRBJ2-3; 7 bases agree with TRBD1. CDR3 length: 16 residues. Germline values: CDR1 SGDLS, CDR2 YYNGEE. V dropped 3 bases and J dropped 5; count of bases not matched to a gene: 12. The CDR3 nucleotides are TGTGCCAGCAGCGAGTCCGACAGGGCACTCAGAGATACGCAGTATTTT. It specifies CASSESDRALRDTQYF.

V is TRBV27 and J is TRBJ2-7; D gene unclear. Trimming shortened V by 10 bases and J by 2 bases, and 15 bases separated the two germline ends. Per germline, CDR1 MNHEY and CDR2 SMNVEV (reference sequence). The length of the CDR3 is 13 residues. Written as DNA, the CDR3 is TGTGCCACCAGACGGGTAGATACCTACGAGCAGTACTTC. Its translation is CATRRVDTYEQYF.

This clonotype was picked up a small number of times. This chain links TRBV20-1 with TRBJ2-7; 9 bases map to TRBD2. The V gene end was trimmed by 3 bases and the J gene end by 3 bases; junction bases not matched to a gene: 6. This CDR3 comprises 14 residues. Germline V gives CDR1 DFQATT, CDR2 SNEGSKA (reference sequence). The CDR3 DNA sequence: TGCAGTGCTAGGGCCCCGACTAGCGGCTACGAGCAGTACTTC. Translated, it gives CSARAPTSGYEQYF.

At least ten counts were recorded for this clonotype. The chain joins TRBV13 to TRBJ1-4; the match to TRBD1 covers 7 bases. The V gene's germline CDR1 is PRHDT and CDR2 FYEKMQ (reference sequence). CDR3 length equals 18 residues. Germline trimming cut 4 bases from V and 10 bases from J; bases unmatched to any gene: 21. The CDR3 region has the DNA TGTGCCAGCAGCTCAACGGCGACAGGGACGTTCGGGGGGGGAAAACTGTTTTTT. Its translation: CASSSTATGTFGGGKLFF.

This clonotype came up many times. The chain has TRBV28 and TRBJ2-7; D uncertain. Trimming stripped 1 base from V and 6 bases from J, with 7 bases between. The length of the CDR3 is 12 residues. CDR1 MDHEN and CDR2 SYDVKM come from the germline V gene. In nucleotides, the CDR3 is TGTGCCAGCAGTTTATTCCTCGGCGAGCAGTACTTC. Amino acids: CASSLFLGEQYF.

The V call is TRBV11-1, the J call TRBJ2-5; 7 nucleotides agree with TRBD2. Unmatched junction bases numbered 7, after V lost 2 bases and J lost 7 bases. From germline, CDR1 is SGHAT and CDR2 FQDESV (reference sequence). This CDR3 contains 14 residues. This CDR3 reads CASSLRRGVGTQYF. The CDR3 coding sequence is TGTGCCAGCAGCTTACGACGGGGGGTTGGGACCCAGTACTTC.

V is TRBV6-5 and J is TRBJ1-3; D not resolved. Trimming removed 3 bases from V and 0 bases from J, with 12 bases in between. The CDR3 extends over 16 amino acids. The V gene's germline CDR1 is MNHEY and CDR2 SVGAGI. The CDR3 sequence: CASSYLGRSSGNTIYF. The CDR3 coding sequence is TGTGCCAGCAGTTATCTCGGCAGGAGCTCTGGAAACACCATATATTTT.

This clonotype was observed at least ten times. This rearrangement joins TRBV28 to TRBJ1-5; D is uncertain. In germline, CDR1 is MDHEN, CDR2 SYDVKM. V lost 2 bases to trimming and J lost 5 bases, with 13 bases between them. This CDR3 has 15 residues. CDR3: CASSLGSLGDQPQHF. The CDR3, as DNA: TGTGCCAGCAGTTTAGGGTCCCTTGGGGATCAGCCCCAGCATTTT.